This entry features one TCR beta chain sequence. The V gene lost 2 bases and the J gene lost 0 bases, with 5 bases spanning the gap. CDR3 length equals 13 residues. The authors' processing: Amplification with reference gene primers provided the estimates of nucleated cell counts. Data came from immunoSEQ multiplex PCR; TCRdb stores just in-frame clones and leaves some out. V and J calls plus clone size are reproduced from that table; the DNA served to infer D and trimming. The sample lists hundreds of thousands of clones, around 80% seen once, with 1.3% in the top ten. The data stem from a study of blood T cell repertoires in COVID-19. The wider study: Samples taken during acute and convalescent COVID-19 were collected in the United States, Italy and Spain. The analysed material was cDNA or gDNA that came from T cells, B-cell-depleted T cells, or PBMCs.

Seattle cases were enrolled at active infection and followed longitudinally. The V and J genes are TRBV12-3 or TRBV12-4 and TRBJ2-7; D call uncertain. Material: peripheral blood. The TCR comes from a woman aged 25-40 years with COVID-19, enrolled during active disease. As DNA, the CDR3 is TGTGCCAGCAGTTTATATAGCTCCTACGAGCAGTACTTC. Translating it yields CASSLYSSYEQYF.